The 26 T cell receptor beta chains reported below all come from one sample, sequenced in a study of blood T cell repertoires in COVID-19. The protocol was immunoSEQ multiplex PCR, while the TCRdb copy is restricted to in-frame clones and leaves out a portion. The sample carries some 260,000 clones, 87% recorded once. Sequenced sample: peripheral blood. These receptors originate from a man aged 18 to 30 with active or convalescent COVID-19.

The J gene is TRBJ2-1, the V gene TRBV5-6, with a possible D match to TRBD2 (6 bases). This CDR3 spans 13 amino acids. Germline assignment: CDR1 SGHDT and CDR2 YYEEEE. V lost 4 bases and J 8 bases, leaving 13 bases between the germline ends. CDR3 protein: CASSDGGFDEQFF. The DNA of the CDR3 is TGTGCCAGCAGCGACGGGGGATTCGATGAGCAGTTCTTC.

This sequence joins TRBV4-3 and TRBJ1-6, with D maybe TRBD1 (5 bases). Germline V gene lookup returns CDR1 LGHNA and CDR2 YSLEER. The length of the CDR3 is 17 residues. V lost 0 bases and J 5 bases, leaving 14 bases between the germline ends. The CDR3 sequence is CASSQDLSSGNNSPLHF. In nucleotides, the CDR3 is TGCGCCAGCAGCCAAGATCTCAGTTCAGGGAATAATTCACCCCTCCACTTT.

The chain links TRBV4-3 to TRBJ2-3, with no clear D. The CDR3 covers 15 residues. Per the germline V gene, CDR1 is LGHNA and CDR2 is YSLEER. V dropped 4 bases and J dropped 0 bases, with 11 bases sitting between them. In DNA form, the CDR3 reads TGCGCCAGCAGCCTGACCAGGTCTAGCACAGATACGCAGTATTTT. It codes for CASSLTRSSTDTQYF.

This CDR3 is CASSLRGQLYNEQFF. CDR3 in DNA: TGCGCCAGCAGCCTACGGGGACAGCTCTACAATGAGCAGTTCTTC. The chain has TRBV4-3 and TRBJ2-1; 7 nucleotides agree with TRBD1. In germline, CDR1 is LGHNA, CDR2 YSLEER. This CDR3 spans 15 amino acids. V lost 4 bases, J lost 3 bases, and 6 bases stayed unmatched.

The chain links TRBV28 to TRBJ1-5; D remains ambiguous. The CDR3 totals 14 residues. The V gene's germline CDR1 is MDHEN and CDR2 SYDVKM. Trimming took off 3 bases at V and 6 bases at J, with 12 bases between the two ends. CDR3 loop: CASSLGAVGQPQHF. The CDR3, as DNA: TGTGCCAGCAGTTTGGGAGCGGTCGGTCAGCCCCAGCATTTT. The full variable domain, rest sourced from reference TRBV28 and TRBJ1-5, is DVKVTQSSRYLVKRTGEKVFLECVQDMDHENMFWYRQDPGLGLRLIYFSYDVKMKEKGDIPEGYSVSREKKERFSLILESASTNQTSMYLCASSLGAVGQPQHFGDGTRLSIL.

This sequence joins TRBV5-8 and TRBJ1-5; D is perhaps TRBD1 (6 bases). The ends were cut back, 4 bases at V and 2 bases at J, with 13 bases in the middle. This CDR3 is built from 15 residues. Germline V CDR1 and CDR2: SGHTS, YDEGEE. CDR3 loop: CASSGPGQGNQPQHF. Here the CDR3 DNA reads TGTGCCAGCAGCGGGCCGGGACAAGGCAATCAGCCCCAGCATTTT.

The gene calls are TRBV6-2 or TRBV6-3 and TRBJ1-2; the D is unclear. The V end lost 2 bases, the J end lost 6 bases, and 4 bases lay between the germline ends. Looked up from germline, CDR1 is MNHEY and CDR2 is SVGEGT. The CDR3 sequence is 11 residues long. CDR3 nucleotides: TGTGCCAGCAGTTACCCCAATGGCTACACCTTC. Its translation: CASSYPNGYTF.

This sequence joins TRBV3-1 (or the pseudogene TRBV3-2) and TRBJ2-3; D perhaps matches TRBD2 (7 bases). Germline V gene lookup returns CDR1 LGHDT and CDR2 YNNKEL (reference sequence). Trimming took off 4 bases at V and 5 bases at J, with 16 bases between the two ends. CDR3 length: 15 amino acids. The CDR3 nucleotides are TGTGCCAGCAGCCTACGAGGGGAGGGGGTAGATACGCAGTATTTT. Encoded protein: CASSLRGEGVDTQYF.

The chain is built from TRBV1 and TRBJ2-7; the table's D call of TRBD1 was not tested on the DNA. TRBV1 is noted as a pseudogene. This CDR3 spans 15 amino acids. CDR3 in DNA: TGCACCAGCAGCCTCCGGGACAGGAACTCCTACGAGCAGTACTTC. This gives the protein CTSSLRDRNSYEQYF.

The J gene is TRBJ2-1, the V gene TRBV2; 11 bases map to TRBD2. The CDR3 sequence is 15 residues long. Germline V gene lookup returns CDR1 SNHLY and CDR2 FYNNEI. The junction had 6 bases not matched to a gene; V was cut back by 6 bases and J by 5 bases. In DNA, the CDR3 is TGTGCCAGCAGCGAGAAGACTAGCGGGGACAATGAGCAGTTCTTC. It encodes CASSEKTSGDNEQFF.

The gene calls are TRBV7-3 and TRBJ2-3; 8 bases align to TRBD2. The CDR3 covers 15 residues. The germline CDR1 and CDR2 sequences are SGHTA and FQGTGA. Trimming removed 2 bases from V and 3 bases from J; junction bases left unmatched: 4. CDR3 sequence: CASSLQAGETDTQYF. The DNA of the CDR3 is TGTGCCAGCAGCTTACAAGCGGGAGAAACAGATACGCAGTATTTT.

The chain is built from TRBV6-5 and TRBJ2-7; the match to TRBD1 covers 8 bases. V lost 7 bases and J lost 3; bases outside the gene matches: 11. There are 15 residues in the CDR3. CDR1 and CDR2 (germline): MNHEY, SVGAGI. CDR3 sequence reads: CASKGTGRPYYEQYF. CDR3 in DNA: TGTGCCAGCAAAGGGACAGGAAGGCCCTACTACGAGCAGTACTTC.

The V call is TRBV28, the J call TRBJ1-2, with 8 nucleotides matching TRBD1. Germline lookup yields CDR1 MDHEN and CDR2 SYDVKM. The CDR3 contains 13 residues. The trim removed 10 bases at V and 1 base at J, leaving 5 bases unmatched. The CDR3 DNA follows: TGTGCCACCGGACAGGGAGATAACTATGGCTACACCTTC. As protein: CATGQGDNYGYTF.

The chain joins TRBV4-3 to TRBJ1-1; D not resolved. The CDR3 has 13 amino acids. V lost 3 bases, J lost 1 base, and 6 bases lay in between. The germline V gene encodes CDR1 LGHNA and CDR2 YSLEER. The CDR3 protein is CASSQVANTEAFF. In DNA, the CDR3 is TGCGCCAGCAGCCAGGTGGCGAACACTGAAGCTTTCTTT.

The rearrangement links TRBV10-2 to TRBJ2-1; 9 nucleotides agree with TRBD1. The CDR3 extends over 19 amino acids. Germline loops: CDR1 WSHSY, CDR2 SAAADI. Trimming took 4 bases from V and 8 from J; bases not matched to a gene: 21. CDR3 sequence reads: CASSGTGAIGVPGYDEQFF. The DNA of the CDR3 is TGCGCCAGCAGTGGGACAGGGGCAATAGGGGTGCCGGGTTACGATGAGCAGTTCTTC.

CDR3: CSVQGGDTQYF. CDR3 nucleotide sequence: TGCAGCGTGCAAGGGGGAGATACGCAGTATTTT. The chain employs TRBV29-1 and TRBJ2-3, with D maybe TRBD1 (6 bases). CDR1 is SQVTM, CDR2 ANQGSEA, per germline. The CDR3 consists of 11 residues. Trimming took off 6 bases at V and 5 bases at J, with 9 bases between the two ends.

This clone came up once. This chain connects TRBV19 to TRBJ1-1; no definite D call. CDR1 is LNHDA, CDR2 SQIVND, per germline (reference sequence). V was pared by 8 bases and J by 4 bases, with 20 bases between. The CDR3 has 15 amino acids. CDR3 nucleotide sequence: TGTGCCAGTCGCCCGGGGTCCTTAGACGGCACTGAAGCTTTCTTT. Translating it yields CASRPGSLDGTEAFF. Based on the CDR3 plus reference TRBV19 and TRBJ1-1, the full variable domain is DGGITQSPKYLFRKEGQNVTLSCEQNLNHDAMYWYRQDPGQGLRLIYYSQIVNDFQKGDIAEGYSVSREKKESFPLTVTSAQKNPTAFYLCASRPGSLDGTEAFFGQGTRLTVV.

The chain combines TRBV28 with TRBJ2-3; D unresolved. This CDR3 has 12 amino acids. The germline V gene has CDR1 MDHEN and CDR2 SYDVKM. Deletions cut 9 bases from V and 0 bases from J, with 7 bases between. The CDR3 loop is CASLTSTDTQYF. CDR3 DNA: TGTGCCAGTTTAACTAGCACAGATACGCAGTATTTT. The full variable domain, its missing parts supplied by reference TRBV28 and TRBJ2-3, is DVKVTQSSRYLVKRTGEKVFLECVQDMDHENMFWYRQDPGLGLRLIYFSYDVKMKEKGDIPEGYSVSREKKERFSLILESASTNQTSMYLCASLTSTDTQYFGPGTRLTVL.

This chain joins TRBV11-2 and TRBJ2-1, with TRBD2 identical over 7 bases. Per the germline V gene, CDR1 is SGHAT and CDR2 is FQNNGV. V trimming: 2 bases; J trimming: 10 bases; junction bases outside the gene matches: 8. This CDR3 is 14 amino acids long. This CDR3 reads CASSLSGKAGEQFF. CDR3 in DNA: TGTGCCAGCAGCTTAAGCGGGAAGGCAGGGGAGCAGTTCTTC.

This clone has a single count. The rearrangement joins TRBV14 to TRBJ2-1, with D perhaps TRBD2 (6 bases). This CDR3 contains 15 residues. In germline, CDR1 is SGHDN, CDR2 FVKESK. Trimming cost V 0 bases and J 2 bases, with 8 bases left between them. The CDR3: CASSQERGTYNEQFF. The CDR3 DNA is TGTGCCAGCAGCCAAGAACGCGGGACCTACAATGAGCAGTTCTTC. The complete variable domain, with remaining parts taken from reference TRBV14 and TRBJ2-1, reads EAGVTQFPSHSVIEKGQTVTLRCDPISGHDNLYWYRRVMGKEIKFLLHFVKESKQDESGMPNNRFLAERTGGTYSTLKVQPAELEDSGVYFCASSQERGTYNEQFFGPGTRLTVL.

This sequence joins TRBV28 and TRBJ2-1; D remains unclear. Trimming took 2 bases from V and 1 from J, leaving 9 bases between them. The CDR3 runs to 15 residues. CDR1 MDHEN and CDR2 SYDVKM come from the germline V gene. The CDR3, as DNA: TGTGCCAGCAGTTTAGCGAGAGGTTCCTACAATGAGCAGTTCTTC. It yields the protein CASSLARGSYNEQFF.

The chain joins TRBV25-1 to TRBJ1-2, with TRBD1 identical over 11 bases. The germline V gene has CDR1 MGHDK and CDR2 SYGVNS. Trimming cost V 8 bases and J 1 base; bases outside gene matches: 6. The CDR3 covers 15 residues. The CDR3 DNA reads as TGTGCCAGCGGGACAGGGGGTTCTAGTAACTATGGCTACACCTTC. It specifies CASGTGGSSNYGYTF.

This rearrangement joins TRBV2 to TRBJ1-5; TRBD1 agrees at 7 bases. CDR3 length: 14 residues. Trimming at V came to 6 bases and at J to 1 base, leaving 3 bases not matched to a gene. CDR1 and CDR2 (germline): SNHLY, FYNNEI. CDR3 region: CASRTGASNQPQHF. The CDR3 region has the DNA TGTGCCAGCAGAACAGGGGCGAGCAATCAGCCCCAGCATTTT. Supplemented by reference TRBV2 and TRBJ1-5, the full variable domain reads EPEVTQTPSHQVTQMGQEVILRCVPISNHLYFYWYRQILGQKVEFLVSFYNNEISEKSEIFDDQFSVERPDGSNFTLKIRSTKLEDSAMYFCASRTGASNQPQHFGDGTRLSIL.

V and J are TRBV25-1 and TRBJ1-2; the D gene is possibly TRBD1 (6 bases). The CDR3 runs to 14 residues. V lost 5 bases, J lost 2 bases, and 12 bases lay in between. Germline V CDR1 and CDR2: MGHDK, SYGVNS. CDR3 bases: TGTGCCAGCAGTTTTGGGGGCTTCAACTATGGCTACACCTTC. This codes for CASSFGGFNYGYTF.

The chain employs TRBV3-1 (or the pseudogene TRBV3-2) and TRBJ1-6; no definite D call. This CDR3 is 14 amino acids long. Germline lookup yields CDR1 LGHDT and CDR2 YNNKEL (reference sequence). V was pared by 8 bases and J by 10 bases, with 18 bases between. Here the CDR3 reads CASCSLDGGSPLHF. DNA of the CDR3: TGTGCCAGCTGTTCTCTGGACGGAGGGTCACCCCTCCACTTT.

The table lists this clone with a count of one. The V and J genes are TRBV27 and TRBJ2-7; 8 nucleotides align to TRBD2. The germline V gene encodes CDR1 MNHEY and CDR2 SMNVEV (reference sequence). The CDR3 loop spans 16 amino acids. Trimming cost V 3 bases and J 11 bases; bases outside gene matches: 18. The CDR3 region has the DNA TGTGCCAGCAGTTTGTATGCCGGGACTAGTTTTTTCTTGGAGTACTTC. It codes for CASSLYAGTSFFLEYF.